Described below is a single T cell receptor (beta chain) sequence and its context. There is no known antigen for this receptor. Per-base qualities were not stored, and no clone one base away is much larger. From the germline V gene, CDR1 is SGHRS and CDR2 is YFSETQ. V loses 4 bases of germline sequence and J loses 4 bases, and the interval between the two ends is 11 bases. From cysteine to phenylalanine, the CDR3 is 14 amino acids long. The kept DNA is CDR3 alone, 42 bases in frame from the first base. The data belong to a study of T cell repertoires in cytomegalovirus infection (dated by TCRdb to the late 2010s). Notes on the research overall: The HLA type of each donor mattered for the analysis, because public TCR beta signatures pointed to carriage of CMV infection along with the matching HLA type. General study outcomes and caveats: The ex vivo response was dominated by HLA-C-restricted CMV-specific TCR beta clonotypes, which also provided the single most frequent clonotype in two of eight donors. Cumulative frequency of public TCR beta family members discriminated carriers of CMV infection plus the relevant HLA type in this cohort and an independent roughly 350-donor cohort.

Sequencer: Illumina HiSeq 1500. TCRdb's own reprocessing of the public reads used fastp at Q25 and MiXCR and kept productive beta chains. Rows are unified per CDR3 protein, each entry keeping the most common DNA and genes. The sample has 200,000 to 300,000 distinct CDR3 sequences on record, about 12% of them singletons. About 1.5% of the sample lies in the top ten. The sequenced sample consisted of PBMCs. Recombination linked TRBV5-1 to TRBJ2-2; TRBD2 is possibly the D segment (6 matching bases). The clonotype comes from a human donor in good health (CMV status not recorded). Some clones in this sample may be carry-over from other donors' samples. The CDR3 in this case is CASSLRLVTGELFF. The base sequence is TGCGCCAGCAGCCTAAGACTAGTCACCGGGGAGCTGTTTTTT.